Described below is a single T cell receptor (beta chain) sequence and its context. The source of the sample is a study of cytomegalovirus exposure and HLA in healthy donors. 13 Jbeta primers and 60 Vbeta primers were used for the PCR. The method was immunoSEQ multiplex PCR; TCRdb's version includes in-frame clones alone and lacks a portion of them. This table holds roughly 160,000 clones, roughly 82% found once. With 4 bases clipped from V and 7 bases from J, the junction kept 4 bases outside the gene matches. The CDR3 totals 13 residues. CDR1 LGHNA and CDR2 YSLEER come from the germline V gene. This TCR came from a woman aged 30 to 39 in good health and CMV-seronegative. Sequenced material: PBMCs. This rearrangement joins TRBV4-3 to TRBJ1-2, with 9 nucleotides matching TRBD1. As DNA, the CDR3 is TGCGCCAGCAGCCGGGACAGGGACTCTGGCTACACCTTC. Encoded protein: CASSRDRDSGYTF.